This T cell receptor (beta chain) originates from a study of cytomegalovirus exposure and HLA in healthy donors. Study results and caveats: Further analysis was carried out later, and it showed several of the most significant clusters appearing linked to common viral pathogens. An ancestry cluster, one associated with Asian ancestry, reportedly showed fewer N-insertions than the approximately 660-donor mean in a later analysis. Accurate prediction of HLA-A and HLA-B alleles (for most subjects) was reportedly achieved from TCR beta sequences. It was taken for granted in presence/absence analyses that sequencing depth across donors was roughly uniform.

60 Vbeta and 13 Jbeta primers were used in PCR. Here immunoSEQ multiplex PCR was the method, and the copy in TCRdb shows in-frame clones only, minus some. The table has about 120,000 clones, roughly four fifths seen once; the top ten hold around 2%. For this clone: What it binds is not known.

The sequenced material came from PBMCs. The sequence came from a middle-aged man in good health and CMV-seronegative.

CDR3 bases: TGTGCCTGGAGCCAGAAGGGCCTAGCGGGACAAGAGACCCAGTACTTC. This translates into CAWSQKGLAGQETQYF. The V and J genes are TRBV30 and TRBJ2-5; 9 nucleotides match TRBD2. V was clipped by 3 bases and J by 2 bases; unmatched bases: 10. CDR3 length: 16 residues. Looked up from germline, CDR1 is GTSNPN and CDR2 is SVGIG (reference sequence).